Presented here are 2 T cell receptor beta chains from one specimen sequenced in a study of OX40 agonist ivuxolimab in advanced cancers. TCRdb keeps only in-frame clones here, not all; method: immunoSEQ multiplex PCR. The repertoire includes under 70,000 clones, 80% to 90% of them detected once, and under 2.5% sits in the top ten. Specimen: CD4+ or CD8+ T cells sorted from blood, collected in a trial of the OX40 agonist ivuxolimab. The receptors come from an adult with an advanced solid tumor such as melanoma, head and neck, liver or kidney cancer.

The rearrangement uses TRBV28 and TRBJ1-2; the match to TRBD1 covers 8 bases. J lost 1 base, V lost 5 bases, and 12 bases had no gene match. Germline V lookup: CDR1 MDHEN, CDR2 SYDVKM. The CDR3 is 17 amino acids. CDR3 amino acids: CASSPQGQGNFNYGYTF. CDR3 nucleotide sequence: TGTGCCAGCAGTCCCCAAGGACAGGGTAACTTTAACTATGGCTACACCTTC.

The rearrangement links TRBV10-3 to TRBJ1-1; a weak D match, TRBD1 (6 bases). This CDR3 is 14 amino acids long. Germline CDR1 reads ENHRY; CDR2 reads SYGVKD. V gave up 3 bases and J gave up 0 bases, with 8 bases separating them. CDR3 residues: CAISDRGLNTEAFF. The DNA for the CDR3 is TGTGCCATCAGTGACAGGGGATTGAACACTGAAGCTTTCTTT.